This T cell receptor (beta chain) was identified during a study of monozygotic twins with cystic fibrosis. Turning to the study itself: Library input was 2.5 to 3.5 micrograms of fragmented DNA, with approximately 14 PCR cycles.

Here immunoSEQ multiplex PCR was the method, and the copy in TCRdb shows in-frame clones only, minus some. The table lists about 35,000 clones, 66% of them singletons. Study-wide findings and caveats: Nucleotide-identical clonotype sharing was significantly higher within monozygotic CF twin pairs than between unrelated CF individuals. Median Simpson clonality of 0.0095 suggested naive T cells predominated. In 13 of 16 pairs, V gene usage was closest to the co-twin's.

This clone was observed a few times. Its specificity is unknown. V was trimmed by 6 bases and J by 6 bases, leaving 20 bases between them. In germline, CDR1 is KGHSH, CDR2 LQKENI. The CDR3 sequence is 15 residues long. The sequenced sample was blood. This chain uses TRBV18 with TRBJ1-1; D not certain. This sequence was found in a girl between 5 and 17 years old with cystic fibrosis. The CDR3: CASSIAADGEPEAFF. The DNA for the CDR3 is TGTGCCAGCTCTATCGCGGCGGACGGTGAACCTGAAGCTTTCTTT.